The entry below gives a single T cell receptor (beta chain) sequence along with its context. This clone was counted a single time. Its target antigen remains unknown. No much larger clone exists at a distance of one base, and base qualities are not known. This sample stems from a study of cytomegalovirus exposure and HLA in healthy donors (dated by TCRdb to about 2017). Regarding the study in general: The 666 repertoires of the first cohort and the 120 or so validation repertoires were produced on the same platform, according to a later analysis. The study aimed to test whether signatures of past pathogen exposure could be identified by cataloging public T cell receptors. A separate validation cohort of approximately 130 different subjects was used in addition to the 666-subject first cohort. To predict cytomegalovirus infection status, the study brought together high-throughput TCR immunosequencing, statistical association of individual TCRs with disease status, and machine learning. Overall results and qualifications from the work: A later analysis lacked HLA typing for the validation cohort, so it scored co-occurrence in that cohort across all 120 or so repertoires. According to the authors, the approach could potentially be generalized to other disease states and immunological phenotypes. Across donors, most TCR sequences were observed very rarely, whereas some public TCRs were present in many individuals. In the study, around 160 TCR beta chains were listed as associated with cytomegalovirus. Three of the identified cytomegalovirus-associated TCR beta chains were confirmed in vitro to be specific for cytomegalovirus antigens. The classifier was reported to diagnose cytomegalovirus status with high specificity and sensitivity in both the original and validation cohorts. Of the cluster scores, roughly 93% were above 0 in a later analysis, which found that TCRs clustered in the first cohort also tended to co-occur in the approximately 110 validation repertoires.

Library creation used the immunoSEQ multiplex PCR assay. Under the source paper's analysis protocol: A statistical classification framework was built to diagnose cytomegalovirus status from the catalog of TCR beta chain sequences. Here the immuneACCESS table is served through TCRdb, limited to in-frame sequences with V and J called. Missing clones are a known gap in these copies; in checked studies unresolved V genes cover under half, and the rest lacks a known reason. V, J and clone size were drawn from that table, and D and trimming were deduced from the DNA. The sample records about 68,000 clones, around 93% of which are singletons. 2.5% to 4% of the sample lies in the top ten. The CDR3 covers 16 residues, taking in both the cysteine and the phenylalanine. The sequence is cut down to CDR3 DNA, 48 bases in frame from base 1. Per the germline V gene, KGHSH is the CDR1 and LQKENI is the CDR2. The junction shows trimming of 3 bases on V and 3 bases on J, and the gene matches do not reach 4 bases of it.

Donors formed part of the validation cohort, which comprised 120 subjects and was distinct from the first cohort of under 850 subjects. The sequencing sample was made of PBMCs. This sequence originates from a man younger than 35 in good health and CMV-seronegative. The sequence is built from TRBV18 and TRBJ2-1; 11 bases in the junction line up with TRBD1. The DNA is as follows: TGTGCCAGCTCACCTCGGACAGGGGGCTACTACAATGAGCAGTTCTTC. This translates into CASSPRTGGYYNEQFF.